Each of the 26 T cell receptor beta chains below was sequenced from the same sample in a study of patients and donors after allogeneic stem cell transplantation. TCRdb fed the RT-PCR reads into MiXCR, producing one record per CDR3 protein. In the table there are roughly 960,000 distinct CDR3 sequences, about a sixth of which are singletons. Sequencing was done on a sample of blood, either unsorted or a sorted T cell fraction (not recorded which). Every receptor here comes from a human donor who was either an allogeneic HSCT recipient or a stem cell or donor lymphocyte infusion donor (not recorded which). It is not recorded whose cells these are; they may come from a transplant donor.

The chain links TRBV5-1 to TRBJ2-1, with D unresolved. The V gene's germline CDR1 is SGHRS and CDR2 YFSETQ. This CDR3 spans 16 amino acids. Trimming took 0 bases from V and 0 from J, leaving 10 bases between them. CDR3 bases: TGCGCCAGCAGCTTGGGAGGCTATAGCTCCTACAATGAGCAGTTCTTC. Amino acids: CASSLGGYSSYNEQFF.

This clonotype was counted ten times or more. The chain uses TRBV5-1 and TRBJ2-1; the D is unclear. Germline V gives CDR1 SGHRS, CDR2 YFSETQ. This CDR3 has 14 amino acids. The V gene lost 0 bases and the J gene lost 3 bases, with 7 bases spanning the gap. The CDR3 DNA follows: TGCGCCAGCAGCTTGGAGTCACACTACAATGAGCAGTTCTTC. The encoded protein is CASSLESHYNEQFF.

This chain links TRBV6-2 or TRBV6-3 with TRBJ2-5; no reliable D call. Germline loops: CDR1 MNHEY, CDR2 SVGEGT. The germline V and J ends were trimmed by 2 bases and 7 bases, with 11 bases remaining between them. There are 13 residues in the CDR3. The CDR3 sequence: CASSYPQERTQYF. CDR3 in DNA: TGTGCCAGCAGTTACCCCCAGGAGAGGACCCAGTACTTC.

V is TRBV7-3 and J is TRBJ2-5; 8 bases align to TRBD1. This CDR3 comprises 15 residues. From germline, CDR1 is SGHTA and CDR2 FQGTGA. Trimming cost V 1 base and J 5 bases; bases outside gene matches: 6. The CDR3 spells CASSLIPTGEETQYF. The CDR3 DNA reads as TGTGCCAGCAGCTTAATCCCGACAGGGGAGGAGACCCAGTACTTC.

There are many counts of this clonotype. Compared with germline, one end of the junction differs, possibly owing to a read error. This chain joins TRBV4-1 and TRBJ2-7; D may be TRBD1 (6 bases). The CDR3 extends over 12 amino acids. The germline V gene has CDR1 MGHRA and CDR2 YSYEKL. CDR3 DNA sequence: TGTGCCAGCAGCCAAGGGGGCTACGAGCAGTACTTC. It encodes CASSQGGYEQYF.

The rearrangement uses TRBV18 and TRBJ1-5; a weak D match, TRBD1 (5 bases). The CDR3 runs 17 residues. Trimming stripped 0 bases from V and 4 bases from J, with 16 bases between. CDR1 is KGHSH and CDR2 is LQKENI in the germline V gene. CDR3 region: CASSPPDRGAPNQPQHF. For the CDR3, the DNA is TGTGCCAGCTCACCACCGGATAGGGGCGCCCCTAATCAGCCCCAGCATTTT.

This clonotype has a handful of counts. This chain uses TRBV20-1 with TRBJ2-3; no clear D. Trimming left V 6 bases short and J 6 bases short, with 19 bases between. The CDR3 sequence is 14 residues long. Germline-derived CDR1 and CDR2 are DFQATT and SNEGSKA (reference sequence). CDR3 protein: CSAPATRASDTQYF. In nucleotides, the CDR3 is TGCAGTGCCCCAGCGACACGGGCCTCCGATACGCAGTATTTT.

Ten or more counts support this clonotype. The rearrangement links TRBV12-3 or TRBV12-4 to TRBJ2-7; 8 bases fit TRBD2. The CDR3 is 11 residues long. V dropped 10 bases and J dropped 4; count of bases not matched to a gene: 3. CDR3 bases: TGTGCCACCGGGGGGGGGTACGAGCAGTACTTC. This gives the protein CATGGGYEQYF.

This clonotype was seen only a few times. CDR3 sequence: CASSLGLRDRDGYTF. The DNA of the CDR3 is TGTGCCAGCAGCTTAGGCCTCCGGGACAGGGACGGCTACACCTTC. The chain uses TRBV11-2 and TRBJ1-2; 9 nucleotides align to TRBD1. The J segment lost 8 bases and the V segment lost 1 base, leaving 8 bases of the junction unmatched. The CDR3 sequence is 15 residues long. In germline, CDR1 is SGHAT, CDR2 FQNNGV.

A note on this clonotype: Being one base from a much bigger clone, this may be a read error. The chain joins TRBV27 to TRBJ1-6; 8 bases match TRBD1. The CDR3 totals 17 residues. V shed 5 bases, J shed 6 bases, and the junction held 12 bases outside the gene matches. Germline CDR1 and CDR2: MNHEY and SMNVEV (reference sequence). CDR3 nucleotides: TGTGCCAGCAGTCTCGACCCGACAGGGGTATGTAATTCACCCCTCCACTTT. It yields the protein CASSLDPTGVCNSPLHF.

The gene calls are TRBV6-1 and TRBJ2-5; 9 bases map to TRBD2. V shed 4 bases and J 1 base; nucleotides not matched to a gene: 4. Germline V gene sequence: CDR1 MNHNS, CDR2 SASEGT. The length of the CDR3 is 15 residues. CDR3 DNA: TGTGCCAGCAGTGGCGGGGGGGCCCTCCAAGAGACCCAGTACTTC. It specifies CASSGGGALQETQYF.

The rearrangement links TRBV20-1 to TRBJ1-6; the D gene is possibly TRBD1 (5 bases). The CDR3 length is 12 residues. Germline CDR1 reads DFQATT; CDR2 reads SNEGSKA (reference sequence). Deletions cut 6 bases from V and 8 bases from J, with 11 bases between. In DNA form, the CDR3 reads TGCAGTGCCAGGGACGGGGATTCACCCCTCCACTTT. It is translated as CSARDGDSPLHF.

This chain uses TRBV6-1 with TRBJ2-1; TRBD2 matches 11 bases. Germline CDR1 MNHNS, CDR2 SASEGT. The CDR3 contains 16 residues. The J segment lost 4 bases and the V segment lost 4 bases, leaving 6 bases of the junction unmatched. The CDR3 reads CASSVTSGGIYNEQFF. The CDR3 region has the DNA TGTGCCAGCAGTGTCACTAGCGGGGGCATTTACAATGAGCAGTTCTTC.

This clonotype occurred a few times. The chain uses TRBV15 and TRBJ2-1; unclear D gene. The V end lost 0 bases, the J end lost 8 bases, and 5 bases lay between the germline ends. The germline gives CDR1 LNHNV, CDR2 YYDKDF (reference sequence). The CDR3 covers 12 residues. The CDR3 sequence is CATSRDPYEQFF. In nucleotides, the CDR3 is TGTGCCACCAGCAGAGATCCCTATGAGCAGTTCTTC.

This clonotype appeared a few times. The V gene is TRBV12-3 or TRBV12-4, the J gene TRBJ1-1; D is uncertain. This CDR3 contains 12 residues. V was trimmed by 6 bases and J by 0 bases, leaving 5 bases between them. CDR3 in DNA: TGTGCCAGCAGAGTGATGAACACTGAAGCTTTCTTT. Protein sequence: CASRVMNTEAFF.

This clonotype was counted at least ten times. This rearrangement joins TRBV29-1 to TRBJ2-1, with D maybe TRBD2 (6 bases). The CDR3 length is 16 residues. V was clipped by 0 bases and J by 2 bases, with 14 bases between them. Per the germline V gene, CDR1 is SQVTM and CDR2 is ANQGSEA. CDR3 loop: CSVEDPRRGAYNEQFF. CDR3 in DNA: TGCAGCGTTGAAGATCCGAGGCGGGGAGCCTACAATGAGCAGTTCTTC.

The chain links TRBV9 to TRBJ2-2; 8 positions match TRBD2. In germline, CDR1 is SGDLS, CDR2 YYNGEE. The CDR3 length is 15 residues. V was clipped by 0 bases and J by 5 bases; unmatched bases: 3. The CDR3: CASSVDSGDTGELFF. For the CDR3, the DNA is TGTGCCAGCAGCGTAGATAGCGGGGATACCGGGGAGCTGTTTTTT.

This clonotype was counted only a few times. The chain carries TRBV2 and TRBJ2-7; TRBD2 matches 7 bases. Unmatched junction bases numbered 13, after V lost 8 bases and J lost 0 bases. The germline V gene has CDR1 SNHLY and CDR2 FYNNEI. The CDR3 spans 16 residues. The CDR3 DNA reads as TGTGCCAGCCAGGACGCCCCAGCGGGGAGCTCCTACGAGCAGTACTTC. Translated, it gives CASQDAPAGSSYEQYF.

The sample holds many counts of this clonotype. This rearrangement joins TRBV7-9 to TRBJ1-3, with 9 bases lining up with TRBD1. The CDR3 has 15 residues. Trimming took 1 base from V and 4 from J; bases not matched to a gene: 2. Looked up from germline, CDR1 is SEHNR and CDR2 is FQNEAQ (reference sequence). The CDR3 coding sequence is TGTGCCAGCAGCTTAGACAGGGGGCCCGGAAACACCATATATTTT. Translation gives CASSLDRGPGNTIYF. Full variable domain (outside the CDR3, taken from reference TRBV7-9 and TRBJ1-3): DTGVSQNPRHKITKRGQNVTFRCDPISEHNRLYWYRQTLGQGPEFLTYFQNEAQLEKSRLLSDRFSAERPKGSFSTLEIQRTEQGDSAMYLCASSLDRGPGNTIYFGEGSWLTVV.

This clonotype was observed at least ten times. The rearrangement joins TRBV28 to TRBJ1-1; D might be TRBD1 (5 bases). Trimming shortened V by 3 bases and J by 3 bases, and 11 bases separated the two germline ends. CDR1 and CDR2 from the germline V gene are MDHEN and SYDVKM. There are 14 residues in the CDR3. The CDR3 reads CASSFSRGDTEAFF. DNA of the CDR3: TGTGCCAGCAGTTTTTCGCGGGGGGACACTGAAGCTTTCTTT.

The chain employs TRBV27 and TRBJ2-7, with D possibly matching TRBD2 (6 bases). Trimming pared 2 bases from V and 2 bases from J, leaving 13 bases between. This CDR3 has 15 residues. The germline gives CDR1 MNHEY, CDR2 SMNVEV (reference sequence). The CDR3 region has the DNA TGTGCCAGCAGTTTAGTTGCGGGGCAAGCCTACGAGCAGTACTTC. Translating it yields CASSLVAGQAYEQYF.

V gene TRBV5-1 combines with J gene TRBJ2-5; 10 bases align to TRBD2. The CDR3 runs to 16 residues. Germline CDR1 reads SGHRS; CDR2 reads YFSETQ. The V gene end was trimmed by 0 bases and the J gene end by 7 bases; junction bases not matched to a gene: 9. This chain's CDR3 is CASSLVGLAGVGTQYF. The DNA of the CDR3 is TGCGCCAGCAGCTTGGTTGGGCTAGCGGGAGTTGGGACCCAGTACTTC.

The CDR3 DNA follows: TGCGCCAGCAGCTTGCCCATGGGGCAAGAGACCCAGTACTTC. Translation: CASSLPMGQETQYF. The chain combines TRBV5-1 with TRBJ2-5, with D unclear. Germline lookup yields CDR1 SGHRS and CDR2 YFSETQ. The ends were cut back, 1 base at V and 2 bases at J, with 9 bases in the middle. The CDR3 extends over 14 amino acids.

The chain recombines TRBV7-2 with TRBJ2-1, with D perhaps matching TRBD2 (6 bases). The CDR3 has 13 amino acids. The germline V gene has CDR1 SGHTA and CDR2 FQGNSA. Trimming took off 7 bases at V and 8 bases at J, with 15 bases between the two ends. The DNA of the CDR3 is TGTGCCAGCACCGCGGGACTCTTGGATGAGCAGTTCTTC. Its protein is CASTAGLLDEQFF.

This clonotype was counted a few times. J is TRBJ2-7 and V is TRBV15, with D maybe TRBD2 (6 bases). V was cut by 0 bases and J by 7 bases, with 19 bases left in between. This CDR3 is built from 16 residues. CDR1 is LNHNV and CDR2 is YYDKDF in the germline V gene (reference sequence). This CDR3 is CATSREGPDLAWEQYF. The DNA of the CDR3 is TGTGCCACCAGCAGAGAAGGGCCAGACCTAGCGTGGGAGCAGTACTTC.

The CDR3 DNA reads TGTGCCAGCAGCACAGGCCGGTTTAATGAAAAACTGTTTTTT. Protein sequence: CASSTGRFNEKLFF. The chain couples TRBV12-3 or TRBV12-4 to TRBJ1-4; D possibly corresponds to TRBD1 (5 bases). The CDR3 contains 14 residues. V was trimmed by 6 bases and J by 4 bases, leaving 12 bases between them.